This T cell receptor beta chain comes out of a study of blood T cell repertoires in COVID-19. Background on the study: T cells, B-cell-depleted T cells, or PBMCs supplied cDNA or gDNA.

There are a few counts of this clone. Generated by immunoSEQ multiplex PCR, the TCRdb table keeps only in-frame clones and is missing some. The sample has about 270,000 clones; around 88% are singletons. The germline V gene has CDR1 MDHEN and CDR2 SYDVKM. V gave up 7 bases and J gave up 0 bases; unmatched junction bases: 23. The CDR3 runs to 21 residues. Participants spanned ages roughly 18 to 90 years and resided in about 25 US areas. The clonotype comes from a woman between 35 and 50 years old with acute COVID-19. Sequencing was performed on PBMCs or T cells enriched from blood (not recorded which). This sequence joins TRBV28 and TRBJ1-5, with 8 bases lining up with TRBD1. The CDR3 sequence: CASTALSWFDRGGNSNQPQHF. The CDR3, as DNA: TGTGCCAGCACCGCACTTTCGTGGTTCGACAGGGGAGGCAATAGCAATCAGCCCCAGCATTTT.